The following is a T cell receptor (beta chain) sequence with its context. This sample was taken from a study of T-cell reconstitution after alpha-beta-depleted transplantation in children. Germline CDR1 reads KGHSH; CDR2 reads LQKENI. The CDR3 is made up of 15 amino acids. V was clipped by 0 bases and J by 2 bases; unmatched bases: 3. Construction of the TCRbeta library involved unique molecular identifiers. TCRdb processed the PCR reads anew with MiXCR; each CDR3 protein has one entry. This sample has some 830,000 distinct CDR3 sequences; 16% occur once, and the top ten carry roughly 4.8%. The specimen was PBMCs, mostly from graft donor cells, collected 360 days after TCRalphabeta/CD19-depleted stem cell transplant. The source of this sequence is a male patient younger than 18 who had a stem cell transplant for acute lymphoblastic leukemia, so the T cells may come from the graft donor. This chain joins TRBV18 and TRBJ2-7, with 8 bases matching TRBD2. CDR3 bases: TGTGCCAGCTCACCACCTACTAGCGGTCCCTACGAGCAGTACTTC. As protein: CASSPPTSGPYEQYF.